This TCR beta chain stems from a study of blood T cells in healthy people across ages. The second PCR ran about 6 to 11 cycles with a sample-barcoded 5' primer and J-beta primers. Researchers report that a template-switch adaptor with 12 random nucleotides tagged each cDNA molecule. TCRdb recomputed calls from the 5' RACE reads with MiXCR, one row per CDR3 protein. The data hold 1.5 million to 2 million distinct CDR3 sequences, with roughly 28% observed a single time. The germline V and J ends were trimmed by 5 bases and 2 bases, with 13 bases remaining between them. The CDR3 is 15 amino acids. A few counts support this clonotype. Roughly 9.8 milliliters of peripheral blood were drawn from each donor. Extraction of total RNA produced a minimum of 6 micrograms from each sample.

The sequence was obtained from a woman in her twenties or thirties in good health. The chain employs TRBV12-3 or TRBV12-4 and TRBJ1-5; perhaps TRBD1 as D (5 bases). Sequenced: blood. The CDR3, as DNA: TGTGCCAGCAGTCCATCAGGGCGCGGCAATCAGCCCCAGCATTTT. It codes for CASSPSGRGNQPQHF.